The 8 T cell receptor beta chains below all came from one sample that was sequenced in a study of molecular identifiers for immune sequencing clone quantification. TCRdb processed the PCR reads anew with MiXCR; each CDR3 protein has one entry. The sample includes about 320,000 distinct CDR3 sequences, over 20% of them seen just once. Sequencing was performed on naive CD8+ T cells from blood, with Jurkat cell RNA spiked in. The subset is: FACS-sorted CD8+CD4-CCR7+CD45RA+ naive T cells. The receptors were sampled from a human donor in good health. Some libraries in this study had Jurkat cell RNA spiked in.

The rearrangement links TRBV11-2 to TRBJ2-7, with D uncertain. V lost 1 base and J 6 bases, leaving 10 bases between the germline ends. Germline loops: CDR1 SGHAT, CDR2 FQNNGV. The CDR3 is 13 residues long. As DNA, the CDR3 is TGTGCCAGCAGCTTAGTTGGTTTTTTCGAGCAGTACTTC. It yields the protein CASSLVGFFEQYF.

This clonotype occurred many times. The rearrangement uses TRBV7-2 and TRBJ2-3; 10 bases fit TRBD1. After removal of 3 bases from V and 6 bases from J, the junction contained 6 bases not matched to a gene. Germline CDR1 and CDR2: SGHTA and FQGNSA. The CDR3 is made up of 15 amino acids. The CDR3 loop is CASSLRQGAFDTQYF. The CDR3 DNA reads as TGTGCCAGCAGCTTGAGACAGGGGGCTTTTGATACGCAGTATTTT.

The table lists this clonotype with a few counts. The junction departs from germline at one end; a sequencing error may be responsible. The V call is TRBV6-5, the J call TRBJ2-3; no clear D gene. Germline V lookup: CDR1 MNHEY, CDR2 SVGAGI. This CDR3 is 14 amino acids long. The CDR3 DNA follows: TGTGCCAGCAGTTTGACAACCGGCACAGATACGCGGTATTTT. As protein: CASSLTTGTDTRYF.

This clonotype was seen many times. The CDR3 sequence is CASSQDGRTDTQYF. CDR3 nucleotide sequence: TGTGCCAGCAGCCAAGATGGCAGAACAGATACGCAGTATTTT. The V gene is TRBV4-2, the J gene TRBJ2-3; D is unresolved. Germline V lookup: CDR1 LGHNA, CDR2 YNFKEQ. The CDR3 extends over 14 amino acids. Trimming removed 0 bases at V and 3 bases at J, with 7 bases between.

This clonotype has ten or more counts. The chain combines TRBV30 with TRBJ2-7, with D perhaps matching TRBD1 (5 bases). CDR3 size: 12 residues. V was cut by 1 base and J by 3 bases, with 7 bases left in between. CDR1 and CDR2 from the germline V gene are GTSNPN and SVGIG (reference sequence). CDR3 bases: TGTGCCTGGAGTGGGGGCTACTACGAGCAGTACTTC. Residues: CAWSGGYYEQYF.

This clonotype was counted between two and nine times. A much larger clone sits a single nucleotide away, making a read error possible. V and J are TRBV7-9 and TRBJ2-7, with 9 bases lining up with TRBD2. Per the germline V gene, CDR1 is SEHNR and CDR2 is FQNEAQ (reference sequence). This CDR3 spans 14 amino acids. The CDR3, as DNA: TGTACCAGCAGCCTAGCGGGAAACGGTTACGAGCAGTACTTC. This encodes CTSSLAGNGYEQYF.

This clonotype was detected many times. The chain carries TRBV28 and TRBJ2-2; 7 bases fit TRBD2. The germline CDR1 and CDR2 sequences are MDHEN and SYDVKM. The CDR3 contains 13 residues. V shed 8 bases and J 6 bases; nucleotides not matched to a gene: 6. CDR3 in DNA: TGTGCCAGCGGGAGCGGGACGTCCGGGGAGCTGTTTTTT. Translating it yields CASGSGTSGELFF.

This clonotype was counted once. A much larger clone lies one base from this, so it may be a read error. The chain employs TRBV4-3 and TRBJ1-2, with a weak D call TRBD1 (6 bases). CDR1 is LGHNA and CDR2 is YSLEER in the germline V gene. The CDR3 consists of 15 residues. This chain's CDR3 is CASSPSQGRSYGCTF. The CDR3 bases are TGCGCCAGCAGCCCATCTCAGGGGCGAAGCTATGGCTGCACCTTC.